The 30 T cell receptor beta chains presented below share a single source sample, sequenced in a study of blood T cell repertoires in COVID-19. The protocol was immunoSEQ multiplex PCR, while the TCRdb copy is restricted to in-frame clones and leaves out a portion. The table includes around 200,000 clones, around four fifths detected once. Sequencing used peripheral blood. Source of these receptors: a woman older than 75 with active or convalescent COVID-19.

In nucleotides, the CDR3 is TGTGCCAGCAGCCAAGATCCAGGGGGGAATGGCTACACCTTC. Amino acids: CASSQDPGGNGYTF. The rearrangement links TRBV4-2 to TRBJ1-2; 7 bases line up with TRBD1. The V segment lost 0 bases and the J segment 6 bases; nucleotides outside the gene matches: 4. Germline loops: CDR1 LGHNA, CDR2 YNFKEQ. The length of the CDR3 is 14 residues.

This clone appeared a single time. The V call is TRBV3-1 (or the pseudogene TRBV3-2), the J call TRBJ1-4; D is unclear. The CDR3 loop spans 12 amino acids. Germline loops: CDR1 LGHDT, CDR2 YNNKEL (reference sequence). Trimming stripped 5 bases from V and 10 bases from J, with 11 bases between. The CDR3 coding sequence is TGTGCCAGCAGCAATTACCCAGGAAAACTGTTTTTT. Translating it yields CASSNYPGKLFF.

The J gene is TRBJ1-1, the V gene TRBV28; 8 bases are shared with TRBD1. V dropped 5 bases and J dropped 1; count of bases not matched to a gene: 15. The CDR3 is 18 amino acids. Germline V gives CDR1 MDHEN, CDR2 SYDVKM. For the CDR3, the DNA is TGTGCCAGCAGTCCCCTCCTTCGCGACAGGGGTGGGAACACTGAAGCTTTCTTT. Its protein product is CASSPLLRDRGGNTEAFF.

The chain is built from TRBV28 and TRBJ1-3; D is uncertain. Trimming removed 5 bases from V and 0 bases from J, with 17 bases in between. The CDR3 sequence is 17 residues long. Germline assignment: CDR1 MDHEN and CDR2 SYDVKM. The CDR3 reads CASSPMLQVLSGNTIYF. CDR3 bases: TGTGCCAGCAGTCCCATGTTGCAGGTCCTCTCTGGAAACACCATATATTTT.

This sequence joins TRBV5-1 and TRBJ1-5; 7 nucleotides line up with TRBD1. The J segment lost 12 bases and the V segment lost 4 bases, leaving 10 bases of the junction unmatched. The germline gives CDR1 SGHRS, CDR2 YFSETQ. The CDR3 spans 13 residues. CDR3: CASSLTPGQNQHF. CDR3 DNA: TGCGCCAGCAGCCTTACGCCGGGACAGAACCAGCATTTT.

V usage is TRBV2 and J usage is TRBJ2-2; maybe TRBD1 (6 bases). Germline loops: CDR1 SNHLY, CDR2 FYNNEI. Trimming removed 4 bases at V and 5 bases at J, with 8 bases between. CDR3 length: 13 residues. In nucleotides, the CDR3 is TGTGCCAGCAGTGCCCAGGGGACCGGGGAGCTGTTTTTT. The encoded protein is CASSAQGTGELFF.

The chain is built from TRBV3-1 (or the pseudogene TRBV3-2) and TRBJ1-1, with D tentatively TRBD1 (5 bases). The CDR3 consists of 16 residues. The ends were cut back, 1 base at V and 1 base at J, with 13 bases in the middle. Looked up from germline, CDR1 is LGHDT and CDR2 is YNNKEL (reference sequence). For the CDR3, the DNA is TGTGCCAGCAGCCAAGTCGGAGGGGCGAGGAACACTGAAGCTTTCTTT. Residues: CASSQVGGARNTEAFF.

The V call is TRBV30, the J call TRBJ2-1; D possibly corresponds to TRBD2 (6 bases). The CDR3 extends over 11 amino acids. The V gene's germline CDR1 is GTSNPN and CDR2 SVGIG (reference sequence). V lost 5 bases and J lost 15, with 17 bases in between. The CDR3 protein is CAWGRDGEVFF. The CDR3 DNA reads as TGTGCCTGGGGAAGGGACGGGGAGGTGTTCTTC.

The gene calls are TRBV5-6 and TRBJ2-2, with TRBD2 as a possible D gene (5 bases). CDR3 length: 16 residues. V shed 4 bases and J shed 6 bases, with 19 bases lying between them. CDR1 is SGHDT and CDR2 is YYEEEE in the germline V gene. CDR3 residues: CASSKGEWVGPGELFF. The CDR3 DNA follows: TGTGCCAGCAGCAAGGGAGAGTGGGTAGGACCCGGGGAGCTGTTTTTT.

The CDR3 protein is CASSTPGGSEAFF. The CDR3 coding sequence is TGCGCCAGCAGCACTCCAGGGGGTAGTGAAGCTTTCTTT. The V gene is TRBV5-1, the J gene TRBJ1-1, with 7 bases aligning to TRBD1. V gave up 4 bases and J gave up 7 bases; unmatched junction bases: 7. The CDR3 contains 13 residues. CDR1 and CDR2 (germline): SGHRS, YFSETQ.

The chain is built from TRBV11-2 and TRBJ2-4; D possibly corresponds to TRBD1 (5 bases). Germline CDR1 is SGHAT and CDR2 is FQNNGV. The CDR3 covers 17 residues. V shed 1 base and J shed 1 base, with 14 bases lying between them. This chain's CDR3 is CASSLVMRSGAKNIQYF. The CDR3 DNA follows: TGTGCCAGCAGCTTAGTGATGCGGTCAGGGGCCAAAAACATTCAGTACTTC.

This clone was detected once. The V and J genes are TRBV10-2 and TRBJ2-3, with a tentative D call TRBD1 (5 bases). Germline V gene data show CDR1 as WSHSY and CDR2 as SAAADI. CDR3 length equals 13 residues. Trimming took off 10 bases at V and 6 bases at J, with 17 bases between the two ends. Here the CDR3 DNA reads TGCGCCACACTGGGGCTCGAATCGGATACGCAGTATTTT. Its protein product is CATLGLESDTQYF.

CDR3 DNA sequence: TGTGCCAGCAGCTCGGGACAGGGTTTCCGGGAGACCCAGTACTTC. Translated: CASSSGQGFRETQYF. The chain links TRBV13 to TRBJ2-5; TRBD1 aligns across 9 bases. J lost 5 bases, V lost 4 bases, and 8 bases had no gene match. Germline V gene data show CDR1 as PRHDT and CDR2 as FYEKMQ (reference sequence). The CDR3 totals 15 residues.

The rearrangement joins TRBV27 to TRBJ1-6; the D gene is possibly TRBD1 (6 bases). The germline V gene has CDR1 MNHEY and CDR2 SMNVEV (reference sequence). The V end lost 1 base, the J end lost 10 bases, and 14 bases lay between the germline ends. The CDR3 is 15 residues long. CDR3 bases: TGTGCCAGCAGTTTATTCCAGGGACAACGATCACCCCTCCACTTT. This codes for CASSLFQGQRSPLHF.

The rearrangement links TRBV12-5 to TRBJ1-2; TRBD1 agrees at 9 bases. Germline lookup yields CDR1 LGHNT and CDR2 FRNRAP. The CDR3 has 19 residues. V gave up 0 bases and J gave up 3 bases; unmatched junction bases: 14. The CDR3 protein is CASGLVIGDRVSRDYGYTF. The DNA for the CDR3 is TGTGCTAGTGGTTTGGTAATCGGGGACAGGGTGTCGCGGGACTATGGCTACACCTTC.

The CDR3 nucleotides are TGTGCCACCAGTGCAGGGGGAACAAGAAACACCATATATTTT. It specifies CATSAGGTRNTIYF. The chain uses TRBV24-1 and TRBJ1-3; 7 bases are shared with TRBD1. The CDR3 is 14 residues long. Germline CDR1 is KGHDR and CDR2 is SFDVKD. The trim removed 5 bases at V and 5 bases at J, leaving 5 bases unmatched.

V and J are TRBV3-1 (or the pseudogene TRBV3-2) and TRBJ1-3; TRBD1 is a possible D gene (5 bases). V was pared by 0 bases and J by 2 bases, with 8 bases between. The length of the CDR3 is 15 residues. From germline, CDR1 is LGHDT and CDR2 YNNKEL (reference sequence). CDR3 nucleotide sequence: TGTGCCAGCAGCCAAGATCAGGACACTGGAAACACCATATATTTT. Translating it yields CASSQDQDTGNTIYF.

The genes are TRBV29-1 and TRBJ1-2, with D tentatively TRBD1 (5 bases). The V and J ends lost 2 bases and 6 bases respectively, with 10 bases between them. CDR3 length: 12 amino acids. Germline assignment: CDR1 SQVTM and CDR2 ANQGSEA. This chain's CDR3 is CSVELPGDGYTF. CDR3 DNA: TGCAGCGTTGAACTACCGGGGGATGGCTACACCTTC.

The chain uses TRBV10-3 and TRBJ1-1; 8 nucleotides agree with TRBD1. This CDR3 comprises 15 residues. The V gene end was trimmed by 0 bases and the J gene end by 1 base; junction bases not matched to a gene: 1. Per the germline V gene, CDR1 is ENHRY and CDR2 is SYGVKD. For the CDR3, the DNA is TGTGCCATCAGTGAGTCCGGGACAGGGAACACTGAAGCTTTCTTT. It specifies CAISESGTGNTEAFF.

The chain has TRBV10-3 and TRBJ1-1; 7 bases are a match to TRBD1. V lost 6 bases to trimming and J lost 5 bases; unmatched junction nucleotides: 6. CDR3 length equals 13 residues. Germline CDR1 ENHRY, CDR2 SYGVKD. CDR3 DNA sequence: TGTGCCATCAGGACAGGGTCTCAAACTGAAGCTTTCTTT. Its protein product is CAIRTGSQTEAFF.

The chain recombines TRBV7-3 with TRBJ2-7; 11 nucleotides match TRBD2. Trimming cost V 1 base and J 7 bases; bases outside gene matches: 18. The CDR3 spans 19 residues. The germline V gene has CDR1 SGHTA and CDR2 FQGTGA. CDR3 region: CASSLKHSSGGRGAREQYF. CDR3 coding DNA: TGTGCCAGCAGCTTAAAGCATTCTAGCGGGGGGCGAGGGGCCCGAGAGCAGTACTTC.

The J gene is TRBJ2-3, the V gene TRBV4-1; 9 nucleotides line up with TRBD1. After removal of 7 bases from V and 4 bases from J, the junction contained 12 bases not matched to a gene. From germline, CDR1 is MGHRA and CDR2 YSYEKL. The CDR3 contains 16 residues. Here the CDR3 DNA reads TGCGCCAGCACCTTGGTGGACAGGGGACCCGCAGATACGCAGTATTTT. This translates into CASTLVDRGPADTQYF.

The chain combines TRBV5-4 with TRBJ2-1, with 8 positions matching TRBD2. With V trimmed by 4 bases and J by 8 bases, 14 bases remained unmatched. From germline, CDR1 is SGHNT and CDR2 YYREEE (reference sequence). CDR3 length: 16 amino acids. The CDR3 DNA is TGTGCCAGCAGCCCCGGGGGGGCGTGGGGTAGCCATGAGCAGTTCTTC. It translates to CASSPGGAWGSHEQFF.

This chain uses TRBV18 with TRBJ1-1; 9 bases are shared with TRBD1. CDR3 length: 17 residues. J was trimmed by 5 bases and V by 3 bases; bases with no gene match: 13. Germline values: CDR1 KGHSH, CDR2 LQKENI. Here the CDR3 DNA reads TGTGCCAGCTCACCGGGGGACAGGGTCCTCACGGGGACTGAAGCTTTCTTT. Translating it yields CASSPGDRVLTGTEAFF. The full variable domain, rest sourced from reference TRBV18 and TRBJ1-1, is NAGVMQNPRHLVRRRGQEARLRCSPMKGHSHVYWYRQLPEEGLKFMVYLQKENIIDESGMPKERFSAEFPKEGPSILRIQQVVRGDSAAYFCASSPGDRVLTGTEAFFGQGTRLTVV.

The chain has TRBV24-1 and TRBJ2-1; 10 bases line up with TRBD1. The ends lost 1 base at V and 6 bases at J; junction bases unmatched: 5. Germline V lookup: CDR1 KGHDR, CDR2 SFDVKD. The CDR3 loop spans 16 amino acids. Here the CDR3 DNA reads TGTGCCACCAGTGATTTTGACAGGGGGCCCGCCAATGAGCAGTTCTTC. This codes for CATSDFDRGPANEQFF.

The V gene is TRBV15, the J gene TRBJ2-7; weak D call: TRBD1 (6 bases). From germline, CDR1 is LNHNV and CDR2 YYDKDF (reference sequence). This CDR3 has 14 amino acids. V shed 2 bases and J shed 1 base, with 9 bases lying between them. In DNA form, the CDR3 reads TGTGCCACCAGCAGACTTACAGGGTCCTACGAGCAGTACTTC. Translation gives CATSRLTGSYEQYF.

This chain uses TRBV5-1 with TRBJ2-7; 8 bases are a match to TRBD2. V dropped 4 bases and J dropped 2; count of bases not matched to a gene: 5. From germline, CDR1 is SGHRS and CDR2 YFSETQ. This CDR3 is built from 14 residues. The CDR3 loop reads CASSVSGGPYEQYF. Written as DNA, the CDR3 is TGCGCCAGCAGCGTAAGCGGGGGACCCTACGAGCAGTACTTC.

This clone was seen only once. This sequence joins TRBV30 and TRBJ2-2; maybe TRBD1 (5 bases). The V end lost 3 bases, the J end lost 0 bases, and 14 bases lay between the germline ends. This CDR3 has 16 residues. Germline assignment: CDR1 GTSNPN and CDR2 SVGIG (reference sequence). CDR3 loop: CAWRGLGRANTGELFF. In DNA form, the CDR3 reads TGTGCCTGGAGGGGGTTGGGCAGGGCGAACACCGGGGAGCTGTTTTTT.

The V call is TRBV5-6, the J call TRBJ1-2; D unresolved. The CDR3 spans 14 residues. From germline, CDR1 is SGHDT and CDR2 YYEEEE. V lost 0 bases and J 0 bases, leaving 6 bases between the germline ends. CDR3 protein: CASSLAGANYGYTF. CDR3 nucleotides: TGTGCCAGCAGCTTGGCCGGGGCTAACTATGGCTACACCTTC.

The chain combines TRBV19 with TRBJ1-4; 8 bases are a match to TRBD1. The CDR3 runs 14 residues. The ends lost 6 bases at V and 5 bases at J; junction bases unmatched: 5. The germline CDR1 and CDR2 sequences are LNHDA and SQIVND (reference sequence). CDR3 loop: CASRQRTGNEKLFF. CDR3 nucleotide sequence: TGTGCCAGTAGGCAGAGGACAGGGAATGAAAAACTGTTTTTT.